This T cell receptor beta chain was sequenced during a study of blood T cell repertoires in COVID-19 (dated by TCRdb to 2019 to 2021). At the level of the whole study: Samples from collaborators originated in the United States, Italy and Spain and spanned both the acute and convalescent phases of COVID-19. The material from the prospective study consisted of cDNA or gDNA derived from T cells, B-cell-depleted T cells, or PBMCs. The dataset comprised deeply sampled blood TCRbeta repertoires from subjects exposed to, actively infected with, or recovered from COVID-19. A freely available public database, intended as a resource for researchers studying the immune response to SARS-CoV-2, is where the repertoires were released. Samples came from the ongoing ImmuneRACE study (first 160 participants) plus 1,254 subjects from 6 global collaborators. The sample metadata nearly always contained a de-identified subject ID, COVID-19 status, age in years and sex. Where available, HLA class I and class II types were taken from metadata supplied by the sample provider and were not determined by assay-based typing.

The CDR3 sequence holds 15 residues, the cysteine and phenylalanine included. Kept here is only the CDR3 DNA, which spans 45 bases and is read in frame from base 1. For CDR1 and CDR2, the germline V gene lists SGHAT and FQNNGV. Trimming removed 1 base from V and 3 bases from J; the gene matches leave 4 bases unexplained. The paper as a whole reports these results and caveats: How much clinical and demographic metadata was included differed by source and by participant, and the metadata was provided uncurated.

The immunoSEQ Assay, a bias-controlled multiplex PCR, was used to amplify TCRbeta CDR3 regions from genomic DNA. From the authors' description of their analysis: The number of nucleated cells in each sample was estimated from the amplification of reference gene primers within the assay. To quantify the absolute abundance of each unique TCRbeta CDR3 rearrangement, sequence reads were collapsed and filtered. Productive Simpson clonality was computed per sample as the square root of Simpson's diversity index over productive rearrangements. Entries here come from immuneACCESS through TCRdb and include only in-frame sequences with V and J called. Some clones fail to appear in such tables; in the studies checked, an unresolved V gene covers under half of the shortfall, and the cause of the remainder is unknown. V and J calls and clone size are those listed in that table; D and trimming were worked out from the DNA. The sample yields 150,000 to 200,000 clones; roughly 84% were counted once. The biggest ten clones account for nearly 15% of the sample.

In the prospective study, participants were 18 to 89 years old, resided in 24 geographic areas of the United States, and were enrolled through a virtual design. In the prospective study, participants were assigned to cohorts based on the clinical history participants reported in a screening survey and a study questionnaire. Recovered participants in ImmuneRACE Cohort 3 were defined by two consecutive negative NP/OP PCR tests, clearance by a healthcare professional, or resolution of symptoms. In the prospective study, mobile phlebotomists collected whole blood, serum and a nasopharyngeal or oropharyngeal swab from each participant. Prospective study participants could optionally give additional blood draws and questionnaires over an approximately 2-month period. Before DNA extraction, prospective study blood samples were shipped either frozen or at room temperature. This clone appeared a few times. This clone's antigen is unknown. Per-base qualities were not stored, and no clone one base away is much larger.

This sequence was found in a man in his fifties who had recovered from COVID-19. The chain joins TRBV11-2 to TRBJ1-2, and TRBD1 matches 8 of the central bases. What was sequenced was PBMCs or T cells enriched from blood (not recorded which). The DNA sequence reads TGTGCCAGCAGCTTAGGGACAGGGAGTCACTATGGCTACACCTTC. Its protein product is CASSLGTGSHYGYTF.